Shown below are 14 T cell receptor beta chains from a single sample sequenced in a study of cytomegalovirus exposure and HLA in healthy donors. The study ran its PCR with 60 Vbeta and 13 Jbeta primers. Profiled with immunoSEQ multiplex PCR; TCRdb holds only in-frame clones, not every one. The sample records around 98,000 clones, about 70% being singletons. Sequenced sample: PBMCs. All receptors derive from a human donor in good health.

V is TRBV5-4 and J is TRBJ2-1; perhaps TRBD2 as D (5 bases). The V gene's germline CDR1 is SGHNT and CDR2 YYREEE (reference sequence). V shed 4 bases and J shed 3 bases, with 11 bases lying between them. The CDR3 runs 14 residues. Written as DNA, the CDR3 is TGTGCCAGCAGCATCCCTAGCTTCTACAATGAGCAGTTCTTC. Translating it yields CASSIPSFYNEQFF.

The chain combines TRBV7-8 with TRBJ1-4, with D possibly matching TRBD1 (5 bases). The CDR3 runs to 16 residues. V was trimmed by 5 bases and J by 4 bases, leaving 17 bases between them. Germline lookup yields CDR1 SGHVS and CDR2 FQNEAQ. DNA for the CDR3: TGTGCCAGCAGCCCGCGCAGCTGGGGGGATAATGAAAAACTGTTTTTT. It translates to CASSPRSWGDNEKLFF.

The genes are TRBV9 and TRBJ1-6; 7 positions agree with TRBD1. Trimming cost V 4 bases and J 5 bases; bases outside gene matches: 6. Germline CDR1 SGDLS, CDR2 YYNGEE. CDR3 size: 15 residues. The DNA of the CDR3 is TGTGCCAGCAGCCCACGGGACAGAGATAATTCACCCCTCCACTTT. Translating it yields CASSPRDRDNSPLHF.

The V call is TRBV6-6, the J call TRBJ2-2, with D unresolved. From germline, CDR1 is MNHNY and CDR2 SVGAGI (reference sequence). Trimming took 8 bases from V and 4 from J, leaving 11 bases between them. The CDR3 runs 13 residues. This chain's CDR3 is CASLVSGTGELFF. The DNA of the CDR3 is TGTGCCAGCCTCGTTTCGGGCACCGGGGAGCTGTTTTTT.

About this clone itself: Other nucleotide sequences in the sample specify the same CDR3. The chain has TRBV5-4 and TRBJ2-3, with TRBD2 matching over 9 bases. This CDR3 is 15 amino acids long. Germline loops: CDR1 SGHNT, CDR2 YYREEE (reference sequence). V lost 4 bases, J lost 1 base, and 4 bases stayed unmatched. As DNA, the CDR3 is TGTGCCAGCAGCCCGAGACTAGCGGGCACAGATACGCAGTATTTT. Amino acid sequence: CASSPRLAGTDTQYF.

V is TRBV5-4 and J is TRBJ2-2; 7 nucleotides align to TRBD2. The length of the CDR3 is 15 residues. Germline trimming cut 0 bases from V and 4 bases from J; bases unmatched to any gene: 3. Germline CDR1 SGHNT, CDR2 YYREEE (reference sequence). The CDR3 nucleotides read TGTGCCAGCAGCTTGGCGCGGGGGAGCACCGGGGAGCTGTTTTTT. Amino acid sequence: CASSLARGSTGELFF.

The chain carries TRBV30 and TRBJ1-6; unclear D gene. Between the trimmed V and J ends, which lost 0 bases and 0 bases, there was a span of 6 bases. Germline V gives CDR1 GTSNPN, CDR2 SVGIG (reference sequence). The CDR3 loop spans 15 amino acids. CDR3 DNA: TGTGCCTGGAGTGTGAGGAGCTCCTATAATTCACCCCTCCACTTT. This sequence encodes CAWSVRSSYNSPLHF.

The chain combines TRBV5-8 with TRBJ1-4, with D maybe TRBD1 (5 bases). This CDR3 is built from 15 residues. The germline V gene encodes CDR1 SGHTS and CDR2 YDEGEE. V dropped 4 bases and J dropped 7 bases, with 17 bases sitting between them. DNA for the CDR3: TGTGCCAGCAGCCAAATCGCGGGGGTGGGTGAAAAACTGTTTTTT. Amino acids: CASSQIAGVGEKLFF.

Worth noting for this clone: A read error may account for a junction end that differs from germline. The chain is built from TRBV15 and TRBJ1-1; D is possibly TRBD1 (5 bases). The CDR3 sequence is 15 residues long. Germline lookup yields CDR1 LNHNV and CDR2 YYDKDF (reference sequence). CDR3 DNA: TGTGCCACCAGAAGAGGGAGGGGCGGTGGCACTGAAGCTTTCTTT. Protein product: CATRRGRGGGTEAFF.

The chain has TRBV11-2 and TRBJ2-7; D perhaps matches TRBD1 (5 bases). CDR1 and CDR2 (germline): SGHAT, FQNNGV. CDR3 length: 15 amino acids. The ends were cut back, 3 bases at V and 0 bases at J, with 12 bases in the middle. The CDR3 DNA sequence: TGTGCCAGCAGCTTCGACAGACGATACTCCTACGAGCAGTACTTC. Translating it yields CASSFDRRYSYEQYF.

The rearrangement joins TRBV19 to TRBJ1-5; D unclear. The CDR3 length is 12 residues. The germline V gene encodes CDR1 LNHDA and CDR2 SQIVND (reference sequence). Trimming left V 11 bases short and J 7 bases short, with 15 bases between. CDR3 residues: CAATSRSQPQHF. In DNA form, the CDR3 reads TGTGCCGCGACCTCCAGGTCCCAGCCCCAGCATTTT.

This clone was counted many times. The J gene is TRBJ2-5, the V gene TRBV25-1, with 8 positions matching TRBD1. Per the germline V gene, CDR1 is MGHDK and CDR2 is SYGVNS. The CDR3 runs 14 residues. Trimming cost V 7 bases and J 4 bases; bases outside gene matches: 8. The CDR3 nucleotides read TGTGCCAGCAATGACAGGGGTTATGGAGAGACCCAGTACTTC. This translates into CASNDRGYGETQYF.

This rearrangement joins TRBV18 to TRBJ2-1; 8 bases agree with TRBD2. The V gene's germline CDR1 is KGHSH and CDR2 LQKENI. V lost 2 bases and J lost 4; bases outside the gene matches: 10. The CDR3 contains 17 residues. CDR3: CASSPEPGLGPYNEQFF. The CDR3 DNA is TGTGCCAGCTCACCAGAGCCGGGACTAGGTCCATACAATGAGCAGTTCTTC.

V is TRBV6-1 and J is TRBJ1-5, with TRBD1 matching 7 bases. Germline V gene data show CDR1 as MNHNS and CDR2 as SASEGT. CDR3 size: 15 residues. V shed 1 base and J 4 bases; nucleotides not matched to a gene: 4. CDR3 nucleotides: TGTGCCAGCAGTGAAGGAGGGGGCGGTAATCAGCCCCAGCATTTT. It translates to CASSEGGGGNQPQHF.